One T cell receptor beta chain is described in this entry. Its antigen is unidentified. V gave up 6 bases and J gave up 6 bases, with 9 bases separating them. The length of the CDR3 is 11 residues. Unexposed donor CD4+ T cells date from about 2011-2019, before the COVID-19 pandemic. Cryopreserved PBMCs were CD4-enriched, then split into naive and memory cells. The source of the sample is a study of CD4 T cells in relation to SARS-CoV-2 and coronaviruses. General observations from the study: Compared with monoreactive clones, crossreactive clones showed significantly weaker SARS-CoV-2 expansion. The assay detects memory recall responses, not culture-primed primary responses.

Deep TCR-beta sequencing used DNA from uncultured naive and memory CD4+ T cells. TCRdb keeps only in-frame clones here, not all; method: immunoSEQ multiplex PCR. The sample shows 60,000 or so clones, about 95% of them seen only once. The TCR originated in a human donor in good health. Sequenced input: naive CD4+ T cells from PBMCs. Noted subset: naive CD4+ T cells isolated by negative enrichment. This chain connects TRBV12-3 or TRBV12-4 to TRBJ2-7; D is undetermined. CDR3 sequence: CASSNGPEQYF. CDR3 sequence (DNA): TGTGCCAGCAGCAATGGCCCCGAGCAGTACTTC.